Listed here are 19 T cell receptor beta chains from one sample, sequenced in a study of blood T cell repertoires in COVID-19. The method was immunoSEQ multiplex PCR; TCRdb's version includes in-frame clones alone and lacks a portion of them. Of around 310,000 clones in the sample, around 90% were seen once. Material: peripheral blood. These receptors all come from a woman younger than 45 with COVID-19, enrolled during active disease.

In nucleotides, the CDR3 is TGTGCCAGCAGTTACGAGGTTTTGGCGGGAGGCGGCAATGAGCAGTTCTTC. Translation gives CASSYEVLAGGGNEQFF. The chain couples TRBV6-2 or TRBV6-3 to TRBJ2-1; 8 bases map to TRBD2. The germline V gene has CDR1 MNHEY and CDR2 SVGEGT. This CDR3 has 17 residues. The trim removed 2 bases at V and 6 bases at J, leaving 12 bases unmatched.

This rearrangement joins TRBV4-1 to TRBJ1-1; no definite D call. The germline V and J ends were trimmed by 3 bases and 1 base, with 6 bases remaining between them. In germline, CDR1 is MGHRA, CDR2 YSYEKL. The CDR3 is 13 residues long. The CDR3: CASSHQENTEAFF. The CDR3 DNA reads TGCGCCAGCAGCCATCAGGAGAACACTGAAGCTTTCTTT.

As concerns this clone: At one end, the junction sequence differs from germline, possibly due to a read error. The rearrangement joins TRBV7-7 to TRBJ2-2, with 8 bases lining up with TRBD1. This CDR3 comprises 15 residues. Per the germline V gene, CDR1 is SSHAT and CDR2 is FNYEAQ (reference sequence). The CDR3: CASSPGTGNTGELFF. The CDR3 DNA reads TGTGCTAGCAGCCCCGGGACAGGGAACACCGGGGAGCTGTTTTTT.

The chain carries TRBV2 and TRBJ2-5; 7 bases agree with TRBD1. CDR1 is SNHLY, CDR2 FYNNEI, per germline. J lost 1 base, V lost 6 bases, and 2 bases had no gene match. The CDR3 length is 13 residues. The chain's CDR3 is CASSGTAQETQYF. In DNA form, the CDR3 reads TGTGCCAGCAGCGGGACAGCCCAAGAGACCCAGTACTTC. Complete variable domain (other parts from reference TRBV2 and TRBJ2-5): EPEVTQTPSHQVTQMGQEVILRCVPISNHLYFYWYRQILGQKVEFLVSFYNNEISEKSEIFDDQFSVERPDGSNFTLKIRSTKLEDSAMYFCASSGTAQETQYFGPGTRLLVL.

CDR3 sequence reads: CASSPRTSGIVGNEQFF. The DNA for the CDR3 is TGTGCCAGCAGCCCCCGAACTAGCGGGATAGTTGGGAATGAGCAGTTCTTC. The rearrangement joins TRBV7-9 to TRBJ2-1, with 10 bases lining up with TRBD2. Germline loops: CDR1 SEHNR, CDR2 FQNEAQ (reference sequence). The CDR3 is made up of 17 amino acids. V lost 5 bases to trimming and J lost 7 bases; unmatched junction nucleotides: 14.

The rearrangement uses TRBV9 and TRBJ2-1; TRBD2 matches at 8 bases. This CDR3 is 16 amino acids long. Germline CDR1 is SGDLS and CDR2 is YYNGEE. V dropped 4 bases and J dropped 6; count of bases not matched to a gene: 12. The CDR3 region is CASSPSVSGIINEQFF. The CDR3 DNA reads TGTGCCAGCAGCCCCTCCGTTAGCGGGATTATCAATGAGCAGTTCTTC.

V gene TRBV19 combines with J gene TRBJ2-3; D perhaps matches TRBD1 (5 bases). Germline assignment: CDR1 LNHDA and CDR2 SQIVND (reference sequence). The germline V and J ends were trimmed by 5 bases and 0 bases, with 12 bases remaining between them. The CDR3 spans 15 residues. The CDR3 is CASSPTGASTDTQYF. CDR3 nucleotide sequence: TGTGCCAGTAGTCCAACAGGAGCTAGCACAGATACGCAGTATTTT.

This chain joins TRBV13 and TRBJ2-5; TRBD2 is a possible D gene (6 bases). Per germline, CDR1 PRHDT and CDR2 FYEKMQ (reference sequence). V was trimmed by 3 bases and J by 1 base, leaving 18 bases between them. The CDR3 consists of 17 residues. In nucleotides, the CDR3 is TGTGCCAGCAGCTTCATGAGGCGGTCTAGCGCCCAAGAGACCCAGTACTTC. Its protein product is CASSFMRRSSAQETQYF.

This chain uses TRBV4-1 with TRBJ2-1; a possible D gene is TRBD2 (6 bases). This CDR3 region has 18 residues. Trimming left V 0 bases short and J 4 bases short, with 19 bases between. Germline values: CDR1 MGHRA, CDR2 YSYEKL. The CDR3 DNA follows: TGCGCCAGCAGCCAAGATCGGGGTAGCGGAGCCGGTTACAATGAGCAGTTCTTC. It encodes CASSQDRGSGAGYNEQFF.

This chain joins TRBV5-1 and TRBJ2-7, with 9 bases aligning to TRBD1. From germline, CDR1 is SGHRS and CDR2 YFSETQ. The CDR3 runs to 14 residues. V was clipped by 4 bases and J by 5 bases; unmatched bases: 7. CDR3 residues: CASSGTGGSDEQYF. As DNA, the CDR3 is TGCGCCAGCAGCGGAACAGGGGGCAGTGACGAGCAGTACTTC.

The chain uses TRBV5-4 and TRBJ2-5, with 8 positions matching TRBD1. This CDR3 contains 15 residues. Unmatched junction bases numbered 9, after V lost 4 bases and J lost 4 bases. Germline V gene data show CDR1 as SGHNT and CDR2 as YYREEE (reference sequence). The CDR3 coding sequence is TGTGCCAGCAGCCCGACCGGACAGGGAGGAGAGACCCAGTACTTC. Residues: CASSPTGQGGETQYF.

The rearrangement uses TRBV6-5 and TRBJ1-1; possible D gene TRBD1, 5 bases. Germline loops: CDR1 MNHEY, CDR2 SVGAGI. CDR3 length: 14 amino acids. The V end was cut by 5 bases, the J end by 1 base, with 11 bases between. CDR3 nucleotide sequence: TGTGCCAGCAGTCCAAGGACAAAGAACACTGAAGCTTTCTTT. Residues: CASSPRTKNTEAFF.

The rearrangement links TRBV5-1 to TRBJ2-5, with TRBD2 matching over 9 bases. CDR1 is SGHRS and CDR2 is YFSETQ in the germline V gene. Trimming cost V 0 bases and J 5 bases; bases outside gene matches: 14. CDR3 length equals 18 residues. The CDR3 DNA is TGCGCCAGCAGCTTGGCCGTAACTAGCGGGCCACCTGTGGAGACCCAGTACTTC. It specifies CASSLAVTSGPPVETQYF.

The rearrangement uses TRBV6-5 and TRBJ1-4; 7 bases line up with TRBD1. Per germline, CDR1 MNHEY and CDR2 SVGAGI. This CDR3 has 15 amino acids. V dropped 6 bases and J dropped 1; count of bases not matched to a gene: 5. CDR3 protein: CASRGQALTNEKLFF. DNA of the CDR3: TGTGCCAGCAGAGGACAGGCTCTAACTAATGAAAAACTGTTTTTT.

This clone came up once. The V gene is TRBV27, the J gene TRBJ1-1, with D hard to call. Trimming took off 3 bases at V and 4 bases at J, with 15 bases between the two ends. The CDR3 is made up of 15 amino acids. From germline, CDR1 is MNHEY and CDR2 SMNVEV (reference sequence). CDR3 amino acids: CASSFRGRAITEAFF. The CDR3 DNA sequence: TGTGCCAGCAGTTTCAGAGGGCGAGCTATCACTGAAGCTTTCTTT.

In DNA, the CDR3 is TGTGCCAGCAGCTTAGCAGCCGGGGGCAATCAGCCCCAGCATTTT. Amino acid sequence: CASSLAAGGNQPQHF. The V and J genes are TRBV7-6 and TRBJ1-5; D is undetermined. The V and J ends lost 0 bases and 2 bases respectively, with 8 bases between them. CDR3 length: 15 residues. Germline lookup yields CDR1 SGHVS and CDR2 FNYEAQ.

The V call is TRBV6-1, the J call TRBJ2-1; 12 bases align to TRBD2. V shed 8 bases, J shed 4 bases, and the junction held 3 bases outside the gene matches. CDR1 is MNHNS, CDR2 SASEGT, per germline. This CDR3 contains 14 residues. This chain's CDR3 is CASGTSGSYNEQFF. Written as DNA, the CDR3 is TGTGCCAGCGGGACTAGCGGGTCTTACAATGAGCAGTTCTTC.

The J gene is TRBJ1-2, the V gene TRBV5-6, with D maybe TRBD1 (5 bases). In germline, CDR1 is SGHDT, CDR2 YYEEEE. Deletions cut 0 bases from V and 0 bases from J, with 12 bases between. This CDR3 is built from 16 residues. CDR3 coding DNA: TGTGCCAGCAGCTTGGTTGGACACCAAGCTAACTATGGCTACACCTTC. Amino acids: CASSLVGHQANYGYTF.

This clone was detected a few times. As DNA, the CDR3 is TGTGCCATCAGCCAAACACAGGGGGCGGCTTCACCCCTCCACTTT. Amino acid sequence: CAISQTQGAASPLHF. The chain links TRBV10-3 to TRBJ1-6; 9 bases map to TRBD1. Trimming cost V 6 bases and J 9 bases; bases outside gene matches: 9. This CDR3 is 15 amino acids long. The germline gives CDR1 ENHRY, CDR2 SYGVKD.